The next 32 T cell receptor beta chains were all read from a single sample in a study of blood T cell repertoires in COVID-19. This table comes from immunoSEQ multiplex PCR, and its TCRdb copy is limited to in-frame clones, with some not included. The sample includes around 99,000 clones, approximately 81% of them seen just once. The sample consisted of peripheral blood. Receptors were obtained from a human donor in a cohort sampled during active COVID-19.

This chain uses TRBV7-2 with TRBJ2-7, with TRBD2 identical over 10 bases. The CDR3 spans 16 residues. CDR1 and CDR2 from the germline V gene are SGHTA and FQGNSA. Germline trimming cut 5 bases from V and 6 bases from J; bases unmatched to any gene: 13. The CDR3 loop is CASSPMGLANSGEQYF. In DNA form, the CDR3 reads TGTGCCAGCAGCCCGATGGGACTAGCGAACTCGGGCGAGCAGTACTTC.

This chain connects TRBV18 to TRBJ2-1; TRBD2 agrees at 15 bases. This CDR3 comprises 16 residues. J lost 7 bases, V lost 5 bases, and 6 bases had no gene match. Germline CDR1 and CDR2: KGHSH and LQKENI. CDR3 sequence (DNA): TGTGCCAGCTCAACTGGACTAGCGGGAGGGCTAAATGAGCAGTTCTTC. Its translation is CASSTGLAGGLNEQFF. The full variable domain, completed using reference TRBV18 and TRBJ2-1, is NAGVMQNPRHLVRRRGQEARLRCSPMKGHSHVYWYRQLPEEGLKFMVYLQKENIIDESGMPKERFSAEFPKEGPSILRIQQVVRGDSAAYFCASSTGLAGGLNEQFFGPGTRLTVL.

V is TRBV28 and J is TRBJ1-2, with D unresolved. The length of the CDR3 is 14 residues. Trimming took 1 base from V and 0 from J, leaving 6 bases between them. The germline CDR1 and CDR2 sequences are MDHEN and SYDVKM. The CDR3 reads CASSLSVTNYGYTF. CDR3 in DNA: TGTGCCAGCAGTTTATCAGTGACTAACTATGGCTACACCTTC.

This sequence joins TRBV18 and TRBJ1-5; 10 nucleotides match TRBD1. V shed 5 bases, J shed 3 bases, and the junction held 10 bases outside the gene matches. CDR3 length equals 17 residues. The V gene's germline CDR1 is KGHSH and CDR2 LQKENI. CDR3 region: CASSSTRDRGFNQPQHF. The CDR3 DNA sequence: TGTGCCAGCTCATCCACCCGGGACAGGGGCTTCAATCAGCCCCAGCATTTT.

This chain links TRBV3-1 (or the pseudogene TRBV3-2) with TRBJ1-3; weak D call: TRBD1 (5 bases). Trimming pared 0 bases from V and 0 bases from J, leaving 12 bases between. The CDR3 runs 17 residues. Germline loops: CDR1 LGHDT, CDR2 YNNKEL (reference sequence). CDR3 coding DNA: TGTGCCAGCAGCCAAGAATGGGGCAGCAACTCTGGAAACACCATATATTTT. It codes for CASSQEWGSNSGNTIYF.

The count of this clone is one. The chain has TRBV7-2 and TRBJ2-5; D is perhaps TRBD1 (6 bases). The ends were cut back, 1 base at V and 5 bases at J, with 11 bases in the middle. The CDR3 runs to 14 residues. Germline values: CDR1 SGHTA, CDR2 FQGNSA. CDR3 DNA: TGTGCCAGCAGCTTAGGGCCTGGGGGCGAGACCCAGTACTTC. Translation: CASSLGPGGETQYF.

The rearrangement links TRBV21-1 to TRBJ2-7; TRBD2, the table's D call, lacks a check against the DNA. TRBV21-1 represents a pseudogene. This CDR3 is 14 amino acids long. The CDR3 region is CASSKAGGLYEQYV. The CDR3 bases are TGTGCCAGCAGCAAAGCTGGGGGACTATACGAGCAGTACGTC.

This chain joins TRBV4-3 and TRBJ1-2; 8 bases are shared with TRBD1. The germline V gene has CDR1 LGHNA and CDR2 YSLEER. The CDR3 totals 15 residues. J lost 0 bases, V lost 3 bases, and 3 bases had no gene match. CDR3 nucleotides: TGCGCCAGCAGCCAGGAGACAGGGGCTAACTATGGCTACACCTTC. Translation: CASSQETGANYGYTF.

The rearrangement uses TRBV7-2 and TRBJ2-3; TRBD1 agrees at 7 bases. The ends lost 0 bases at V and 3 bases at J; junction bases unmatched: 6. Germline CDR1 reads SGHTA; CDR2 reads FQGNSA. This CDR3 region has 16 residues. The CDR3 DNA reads TGTGCCAGCAGCTTAGCCGGGACACAGGGGACAGATACGCAGTATTTT. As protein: CASSLAGTQGTDTQYF.

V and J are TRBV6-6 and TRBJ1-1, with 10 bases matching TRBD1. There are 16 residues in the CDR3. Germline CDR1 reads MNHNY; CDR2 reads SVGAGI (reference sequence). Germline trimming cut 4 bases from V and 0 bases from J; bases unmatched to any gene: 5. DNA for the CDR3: TGTGCCAGCAGTTCCCGGGACAGGGGCCTGAACACTGAAGCTTTCTTT. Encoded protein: CASSSRDRGLNTEAFF.

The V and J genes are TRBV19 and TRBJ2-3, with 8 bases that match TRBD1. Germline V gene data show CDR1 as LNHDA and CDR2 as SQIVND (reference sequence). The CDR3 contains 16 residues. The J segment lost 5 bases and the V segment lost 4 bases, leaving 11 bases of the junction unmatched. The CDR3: CASSTGQGRVIDTQYF. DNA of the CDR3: TGTGCCAGTAGTACAGGACAGGGAAGGGTAATAGATACGCAGTATTTT.

The CDR3 sequence: CASSPDLRDGPVYTF. Written as DNA, the CDR3 is TGTGCCAGCTCACCCGACCTGCGGGACGGCCCTGTGTACACCTTC. The rearrangement uses TRBV18 and TRBJ1-2, with D maybe TRBD1 (5 bases). CDR3 length: 15 amino acids. Trimming pared 3 bases from V and 11 bases from J, leaving 22 bases between. The V gene's germline CDR1 is KGHSH and CDR2 LQKENI. Variable domain in full (rest from reference TRBV18 and TRBJ1-2): NAGVMQNPRHLVRRRGQEARLRCSPMKGHSHVYWYRQLPEEGLKFMVYLQKENIIDESGMPKERFSAEFPKEGPSILRIQQVVRGDSAAYFCASSPDLRDGPVYTFGSGTRLTVV.

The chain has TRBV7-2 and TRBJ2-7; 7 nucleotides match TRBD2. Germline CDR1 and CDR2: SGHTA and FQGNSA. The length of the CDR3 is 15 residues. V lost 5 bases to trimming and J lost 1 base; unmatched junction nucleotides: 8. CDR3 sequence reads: CASSPHGGGSYEQYF. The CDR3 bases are TGTGCCAGCAGCCCTCATGGGGGGGGATCCTACGAGCAGTACTTC.

The CDR3 reads CASSLDSGVSTDTQYF. CDR3 nucleotide sequence: TGCGCCAGCAGCTTGGATAGCGGGGTGAGCACAGATACGCAGTATTTT. V is TRBV5-1 and J is TRBJ2-3; 8 bases agree with TRBD2. Germline assignment: CDR1 SGHRS and CDR2 YFSETQ. This CDR3 comprises 16 residues. Trimming cost V 0 bases and J 0 bases; bases outside gene matches: 3.

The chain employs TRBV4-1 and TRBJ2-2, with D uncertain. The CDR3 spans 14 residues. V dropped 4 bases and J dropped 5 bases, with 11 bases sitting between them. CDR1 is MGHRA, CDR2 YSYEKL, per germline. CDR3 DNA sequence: TGCGCCAGCAGCCTTAATACCGGGACCGGGGAGCTGTTTTTT. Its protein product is CASSLNTGTGELFF.

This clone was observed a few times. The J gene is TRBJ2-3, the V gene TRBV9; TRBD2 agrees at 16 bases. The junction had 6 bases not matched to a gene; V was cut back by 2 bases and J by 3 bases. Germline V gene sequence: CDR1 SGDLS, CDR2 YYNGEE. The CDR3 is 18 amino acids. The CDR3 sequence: CASSVGTSGRAGTDTQYF. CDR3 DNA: TGTGCCAGCAGCGTGGGGACTAGCGGGAGGGCGGGGACAGATACGCAGTATTTT.

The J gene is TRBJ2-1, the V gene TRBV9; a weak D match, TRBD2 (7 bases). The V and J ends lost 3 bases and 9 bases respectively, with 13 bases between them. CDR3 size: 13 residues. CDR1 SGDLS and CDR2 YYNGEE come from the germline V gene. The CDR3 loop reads CASSDRGAAEQFF. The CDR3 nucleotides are TGTGCCAGCAGCGACCGGGGGGCGGCTGAGCAGTTCTTC. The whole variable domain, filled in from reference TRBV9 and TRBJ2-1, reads DSGVTQTPKHLITATGQRVTLRCSPRSGDLSVYWYQQSLDQGLQFLIQYYNGEERAKGNILERFSAQQFPDLHSELNLSSLELGDSALYFCASSDRGAAEQFFGPGTRLTVL.

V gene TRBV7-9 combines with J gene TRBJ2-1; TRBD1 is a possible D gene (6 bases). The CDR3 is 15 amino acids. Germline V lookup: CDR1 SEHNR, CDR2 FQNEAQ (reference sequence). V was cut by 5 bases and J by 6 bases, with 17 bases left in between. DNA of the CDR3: TGTGCCAGCAGCCCTGCCCAGGGGCTAAGCAATGAGCAGTTCTTC. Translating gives CASSPAQGLSNEQFF.

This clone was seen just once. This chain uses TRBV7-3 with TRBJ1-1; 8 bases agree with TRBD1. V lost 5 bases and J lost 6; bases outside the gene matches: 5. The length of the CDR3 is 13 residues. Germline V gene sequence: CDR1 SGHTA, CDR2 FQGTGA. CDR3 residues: CASSKTGVPEAFF. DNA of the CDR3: TGTGCCAGCAGCAAGACAGGGGTTCCTGAAGCTTTCTTT.

In DNA, the CDR3 is TGTGCCAGCTCCCCATCCCGGGAGGGGTACAATGAGCAGTTCTTC. Translated, it gives CASSPSREGYNEQFF. The chain uses TRBV18 and TRBJ2-1; the match to TRBD2 covers 8 bases. The CDR3 has 15 residues. Germline CDR1 reads KGHSH; CDR2 reads LQKENI. V was pared by 6 bases and J by 4 bases, with 8 bases of the junction left unmatched. The complete variable domain, with remaining parts taken from reference TRBV18 and TRBJ2-1, reads NAGVMQNPRHLVRRRGQEARLRCSPMKGHSHVYWYRQLPEEGLKFMVYLQKENIIDESGMPKERFSAEFPKEGPSILRIQQVVRGDSAAYFCASSPSREGYNEQFFGPGTRLTVL.

DNA for the CDR3: TGTGCCAGTAGTAGACTAGCGGGACGGTACAATGAGCAGTTCTTC. Its protein product is CASSRLAGRYNEQFF. This chain connects TRBV19 to TRBJ2-1, with TRBD2 matching over 11 bases. Germline CDR1 LNHDA, CDR2 SQIVND (reference sequence). Germline trimming cut 4 bases from V and 4 bases from J; bases unmatched to any gene: 3. This CDR3 spans 15 amino acids. The full variable domain, with the rest looked up from reference TRBV19 and TRBJ2-1, is DGGITQSPKYLFRKEGQNVTLSCEQNLNHDAMYWYRQDPGQGLRLIYYSQIVNDFQKGDIAEGYSVSREKKESFPLTVTSAQKNPTAFYLCASSRLAGRYNEQFFGPGTRLTVL.

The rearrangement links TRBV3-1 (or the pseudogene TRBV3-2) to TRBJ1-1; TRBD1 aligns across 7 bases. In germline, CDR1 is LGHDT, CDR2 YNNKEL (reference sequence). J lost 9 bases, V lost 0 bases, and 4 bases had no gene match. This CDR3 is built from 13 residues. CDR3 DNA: TGTGCCAGCAGCCAAGATAGGACAGGCAAAGCTTTCTTT. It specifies CASSQDRTGKAFF.

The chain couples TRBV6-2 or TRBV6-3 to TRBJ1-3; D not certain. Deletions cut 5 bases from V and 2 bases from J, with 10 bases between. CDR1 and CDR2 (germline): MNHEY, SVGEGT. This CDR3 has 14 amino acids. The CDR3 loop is CASSPEETGNTIYF. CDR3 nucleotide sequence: TGTGCCAGCAGTCCCGAGGAGACTGGAAACACCATATATTTT.

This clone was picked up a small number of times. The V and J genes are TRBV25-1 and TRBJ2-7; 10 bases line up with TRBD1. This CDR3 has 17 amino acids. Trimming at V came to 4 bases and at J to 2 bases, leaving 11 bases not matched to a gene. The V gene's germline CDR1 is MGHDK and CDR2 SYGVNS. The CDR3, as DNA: TGTGCCAGCAGTGGATCCCCGGGACAGGGGCAAACCTACGAGCAGTACTTC. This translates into CASSGSPGQGQTYEQYF.

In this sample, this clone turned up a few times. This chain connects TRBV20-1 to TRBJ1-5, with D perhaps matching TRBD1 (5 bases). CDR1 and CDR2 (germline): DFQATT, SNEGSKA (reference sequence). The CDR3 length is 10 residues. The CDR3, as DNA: TGCGAAGGGGGCAATCAGCCCCAGCATTTT. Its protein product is CEGGNQPQHF.

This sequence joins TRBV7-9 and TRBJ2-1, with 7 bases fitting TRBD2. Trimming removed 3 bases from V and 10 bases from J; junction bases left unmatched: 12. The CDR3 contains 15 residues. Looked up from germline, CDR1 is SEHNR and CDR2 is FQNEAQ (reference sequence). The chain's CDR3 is CASSFLGREFAEQFF. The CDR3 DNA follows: TGTGCCAGCAGCTTCCTTGGGCGGGAGTTCGCCGAGCAGTTCTTC.

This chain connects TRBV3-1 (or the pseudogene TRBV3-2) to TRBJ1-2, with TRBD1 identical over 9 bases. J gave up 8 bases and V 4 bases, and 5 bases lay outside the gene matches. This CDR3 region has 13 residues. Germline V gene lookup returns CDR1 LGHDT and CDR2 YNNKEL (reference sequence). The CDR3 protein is CASSPRTGEGYTF. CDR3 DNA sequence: TGTGCCAGCAGCCCGAGGACAGGGGAAGGCTACACCTTC.

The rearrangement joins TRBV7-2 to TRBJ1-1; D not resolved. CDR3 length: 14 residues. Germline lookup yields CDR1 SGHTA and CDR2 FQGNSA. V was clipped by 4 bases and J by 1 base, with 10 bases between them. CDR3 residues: CASSWSPGNTEAFF. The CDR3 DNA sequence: TGTGCCAGCAGCTGGTCCCCGGGGAACACTGAAGCTTTCTTT.

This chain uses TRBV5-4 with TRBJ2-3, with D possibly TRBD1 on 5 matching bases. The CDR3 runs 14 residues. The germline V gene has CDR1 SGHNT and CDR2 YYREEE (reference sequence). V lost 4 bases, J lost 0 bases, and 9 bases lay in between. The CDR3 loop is CASSPDISTDTQYF. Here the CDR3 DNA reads TGTGCCAGCAGCCCGGACATTAGCACAGATACGCAGTATTTT.

The DNA for the CDR3 is TGTGTCAGAAGCCGAGGGGCCGGGACAGGGGCTTACGAGCAGTACGTC. This codes for CVRSRGAGTGAYEQYV. This chain uses TRBV7-5 with TRBJ2-7; the DNA was not compared with TRBD1, the D call given in the table. TRBV7-5 is deemed a pseudogene. The length of the CDR3 is 16 residues.

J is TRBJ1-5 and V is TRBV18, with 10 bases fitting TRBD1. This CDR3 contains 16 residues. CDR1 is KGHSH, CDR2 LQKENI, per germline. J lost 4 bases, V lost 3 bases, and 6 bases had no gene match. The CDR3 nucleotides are TGTGCCAGCTCACCTTCCGGGACAGGGGTGAATCAGCCCCAGCATTTT. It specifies CASSPSGTGVNQPQHF. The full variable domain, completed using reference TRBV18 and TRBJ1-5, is NAGVMQNPRHLVRRRGQEARLRCSPMKGHSHVYWYRQLPEEGLKFMVYLQKENIIDESGMPKERFSAEFPKEGPSILRIQQVVRGDSAAYFCASSPSGTGVNQPQHFGDGTRLSIL.

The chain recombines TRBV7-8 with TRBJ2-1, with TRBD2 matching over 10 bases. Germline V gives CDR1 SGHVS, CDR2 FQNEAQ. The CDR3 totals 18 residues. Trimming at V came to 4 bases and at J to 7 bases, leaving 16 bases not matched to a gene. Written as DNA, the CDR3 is TGTGCCAGCAGCTCGACCGCCCAGTCTAGCGGGAGTGCGAATGAGCAGTTCTTC. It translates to CASSSTAQSSGSANEQFF.